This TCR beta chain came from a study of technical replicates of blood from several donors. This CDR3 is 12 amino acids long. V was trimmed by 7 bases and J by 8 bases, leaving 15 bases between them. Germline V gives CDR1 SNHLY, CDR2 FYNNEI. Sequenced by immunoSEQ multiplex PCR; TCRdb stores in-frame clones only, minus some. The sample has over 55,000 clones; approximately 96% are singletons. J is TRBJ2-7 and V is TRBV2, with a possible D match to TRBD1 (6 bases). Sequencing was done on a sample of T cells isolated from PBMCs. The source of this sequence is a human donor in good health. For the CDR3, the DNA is TGTGCCAGCAATGGGGGCGCATATAAGCAGTACTTC. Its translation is CASNGGAYKQYF.